This entry concerns a single TCR beta chain. This sample was included in a study of blood T cell repertoires in COVID-19. The participants were between roughly 18 and 89 years old and came from 24 US areas. Assignments of participants to cohorts depended upon their own reported clinical history. The CDR3 runs to 17 residues. V was clipped by 1 base and J by 0 bases; unmatched bases: 6. Germline values: CDR1 LGHDT, CDR2 YNNKEL (reference sequence). The table came from immunoSEQ multiplex PCR; TCRdb's copy has only in-frame clones and leaves some out. The sample lists 250,000 to 300,000 clones; 80% to 90% were seen once.

The receptor's source is a man between 25 and 39 years old with acute COVID-19. The sequencing sample was made of PBMCs or T cells enriched from blood (not recorded which). The rearrangement uses TRBV3-1 (or the pseudogene TRBV3-2) and TRBJ1-2; 9 positions agree with TRBD1. For the CDR3, the DNA is TGTGCCAGCAGCCAAGGGACAGGGGTCCAAGCTAACTATGGCTACACCTTC. Translated: CASSQGTGVQANYGYTF.